Listed here is a single TCR beta chain. The trim removed 5 bases at V and 2 bases at J, leaving 6 bases unmatched. The CDR3 covers 14 residues. Germline lookup yields CDR1 MDHEN and CDR2 SYDVKM. In the source study's methods: Estimation of nucleated cell counts relied on the amplification of reference gene primers. Clones were read by immunoSEQ multiplex PCR, and TCRdb kept only the in-frame ones, dropping some. For V, J and clone size, that table is used; D and trimming come from the DNA. Among 350,000 to 450,000 clones listed, 80% to 90% were seen once. Cohorts were based on clinical histories the participants reported. The data are from a study of blood T cell repertoires in COVID-19. In the study overall: There were acute and convalescent COVID-19 samples, and they came from the United States, Italy and Spain. From T cells, B-cell-depleted T cells, or PBMCs came the material, which was cDNA or gDNA.

This chain uses TRBV28 with TRBJ2-7, with 7 bases fitting TRBD1. The sample was PBMCs or T cells enriched from blood (not recorded which). The TCR was taken from a middle-aged man in a cohort exposed to, infected with or recovered from COVID-19 (not recorded which). Here the CDR3 reads CASSTQTGTYEQYF. CDR3 coding DNA: TGTGCCAGCAGTACCCAGACAGGGACCTACGAGCAGTACTTC.